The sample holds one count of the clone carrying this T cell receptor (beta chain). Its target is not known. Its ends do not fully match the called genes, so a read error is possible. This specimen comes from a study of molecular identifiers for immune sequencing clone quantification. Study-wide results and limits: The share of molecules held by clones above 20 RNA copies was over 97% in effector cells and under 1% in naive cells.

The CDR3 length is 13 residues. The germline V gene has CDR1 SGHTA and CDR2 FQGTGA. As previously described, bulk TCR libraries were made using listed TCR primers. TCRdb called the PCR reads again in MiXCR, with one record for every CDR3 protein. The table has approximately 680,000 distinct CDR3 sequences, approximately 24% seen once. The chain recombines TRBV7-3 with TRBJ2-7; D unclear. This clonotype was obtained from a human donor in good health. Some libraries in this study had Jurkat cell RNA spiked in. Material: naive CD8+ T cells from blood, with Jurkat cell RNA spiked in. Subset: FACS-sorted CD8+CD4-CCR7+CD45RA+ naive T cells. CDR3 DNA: TGTGCCAGCAGTGCCGGGTCGACCTACGAGCTGTACTTC. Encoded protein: CASSAGSTYELYF.